Below are 15 T cell receptor beta chains sequenced from a single sample in a study of T cells in Graves' hyperthyroidism and ophthalmopathy. Using RNA transcripts as the source, TCR beta CDR3 regions were amplified. Researchers ran a first-round RT-PCR on the TCR CDR3 using the HTBI primer set. Each CDR3 protein gets one entry after TCRdb re-called the multiplex PCR reads with MiXCR. The table has around 700,000 distinct CDR3 sequences, 35% seen once. The sequenced material came from blood. Receptor source: a woman aged 40 to 49 with Graves' hyperthyroidism.

As for this clonotype: Its ends do not fully match the called genes, so a read error is possible. The V gene is TRBV12-3 or TRBV12-4, the J gene TRBJ1-1; TRBD1 might be the D (5 bases). The CDR3 is 14 amino acids. This CDR3 is CASSFGGANTEALF. CDR3 DNA: TGTGCCAGCAGTTTCGGGGGAGCGAACACTGAAGCTCTCTTT.

Details on this clonotype: It is likely a read error, because the conserved phenylalanine at the end of the CDR3 is missing. The limits of the CDR3 on the DNA are not certain, so only TCRdb's listed CDR3 is given. The chain employs TRBV7-9 and TRBJ2-7; the table's D call TRBD2 went unverified against the DNA. Germline V lookup: CDR1 SEHNR, CDR2 FQNEAQ (reference sequence). The CDR3 contains 8 residues when both ends are counted. CDR3 residues: CASSPTSG.

In its sample, this clonotype was seen once. The chain couples TRBV3-1 to TRBJ2-7, with TRBD2 identical over 7 bases. Trimming removed 1 base from V and 7 bases from J; junction bases left unmatched: 10. The CDR3 consists of 15 residues. Germline V CDR1 and CDR2: LGHDT, YNNKEL (reference sequence). The CDR3 nucleotides read TGTGCCAGCAGCCAAGGGCCTAGCGGCTTGGGGGAGCAGTACTTC. Amino acid sequence: CASSQGPSGLGEQYF.

This clonotype was counted ten times or more. This sequence joins TRBV29-1 and TRBJ2-2; D gene uncertain. CDR3 length: 13 amino acids. The germline gives CDR1 SQVTM, CDR2 ANQGSEA. The ends were cut back, 3 bases at V and 1 base at J, with 6 bases in the middle. The CDR3 DNA sequence: TGCAGCGTTGATTGGCAGAACACCGGGGAGCTGTTTTTT. Translated, it gives CSVDWQNTGELFF.

This clonotype occurred many times. J is TRBJ1-2 and V is TRBV9; 10 positions agree with TRBD1. J gave up 7 bases and V 3 bases, and 6 bases lay outside the gene matches. Germline assignment: CDR1 SGDLS and CDR2 YYNGEE. The CDR3 has 14 amino acids. In DNA, the CDR3 is TGTGCCAGCAGCGCGAGACAGGGGGCGATTGGCTACACCTTC. This translates into CASSARQGAIGYTF.

Details on this clonotype: One junction end does not reproduce the germline sequence, and a read error may be involved. The V call is TRBV7-2, the J call TRBJ2-5; D possibly uses TRBD1 or TRBD2 (6 bases each). The CDR3 has 15 residues. Germline CDR1 is SGHTA and CDR2 is FQGNSA. The CDR3 protein is CASSPRGGTQETQYF. The CDR3 DNA reads TGCGCCAGCAGCCCTCGCGGCGGGACACAAGAGACCCAGTACTTC.

This clonotype came up many times. The rearrangement links TRBV7-9 to TRBJ1-1; D is perhaps TRBD1 (5 bases). Germline V gene lookup returns CDR1 SEHNR and CDR2 FQNEAQ (reference sequence). Trimming stripped 5 bases from V and 8 bases from J, with 15 bases between. The CDR3 consists of 13 residues. CDR3 coding DNA: TGTGCCAGCAGCCTCGGGACCTACTCCGAAGCTTTCTTT. Amino acids: CASSLGTYSEAFF.

This clonotype has a handful of counts. The V call is TRBV7-9, the J call TRBJ2-7; TRBD1 is a possible D gene (6 bases). With 1 base removed from V and 5 bases from J, the gap between germline ends came to 15 bases. The CDR3 spans 15 residues. Germline V gene lookup returns CDR1 SEHNR and CDR2 FQNEAQ (reference sequence). Here the CDR3 DNA reads TGTGCCAGCAGCTTAGGGGGGCCATTAAGTCACGAGCAGTACTTC. Encoded protein: CASSLGGPLSHEQYF.

To note about this clonotype: One junction end disagrees with the germline gene, perhaps due to a read error. This chain links TRBV7-7 with TRBJ2-2; tentatively, D is TRBD2 (5 bases). The CDR3 consists of 15 residues. Per the germline V gene, CDR1 is SSHAT and CDR2 is FNYEAQ (reference sequence). Written as DNA, the CDR3 is TGTGCTAGCAGCTTGGACGGATCCGGCCCCGGGGAGCTGCTTTTT. Translation: CASSLDGSGPGELLF. The full variable domain, its missing parts supplied by reference TRBV7-7 and TRBJ2-2, is GAGVSQSPRYKVTKRGQDVTLRCDPISSHATLYWYQQALGQGPEFLTYFNYEAQPDKSGLPSDRFSAERPEGSISTLTIQRTEQRDSAMYRCASSLDGSGPGELLFGEGSRLTVL.

V is TRBV7-2 and J is TRBJ1-4; perhaps TRBD1 as D (6 bases). Germline V CDR1 and CDR2: SGHTA, FQGNSA. V shed 4 bases and J shed 5 bases, with 17 bases lying between them. The CDR3 extends over 16 amino acids. The CDR3 sequence: CASSYRGQVDNEKLFF. CDR3 bases: TGTGCCAGCAGCTACCGGGGACAAGTAGACAATGAAAAACTGTTTTTT.

Notes on this clonotype: One end of the junction varies from germline; a read error may be responsible. The chain recombines TRBV7-2 with TRBJ2-2; D remains ambiguous. Germline assignment: CDR1 SGHTA and CDR2 FQGNSA. This CDR3 has 15 amino acids. The CDR3 DNA sequence: TGTGCCAGCAGCGGAAGGACCGAGAACGCCGGGGAGCTGTTTTTT. Translating gives CASSGRTENAGELFF.

This clonotype was picked up a small number of times. The rearrangement joins TRBV20-1 to TRBJ1-4, with D hard to call. This CDR3 contains 15 residues. Trimming removed 4 bases from V and 2 bases from J, with 14 bases in between. Germline CDR1 reads DFQATT; CDR2 reads SNEGSKA (reference sequence). The CDR3, as DNA: TGCAGTGCTACGGGCGACGGGTCGACTAATGAAAAACTGTTTTTT. Translated: CSATGDGSTNEKLFF.

This sequence joins TRBV29-1 and TRBJ1-5; a weak D match, TRBD1 (5 bases). The CDR3 spans 13 residues. Germline V gives CDR1 SQVTM, CDR2 ANQGSEA. The germline V and J ends were trimmed by 4 bases and 4 bases, with 11 bases remaining between them. The CDR3 DNA sequence: TGCAGCGTTGTAATAGGGGTTAATCAGCCCCAGCATTTT. Translated, it gives CSVVIGVNQPQHF.

The chain recombines TRBV12-3 or TRBV12-4 with TRBJ1-4; TRBD1 agrees at 11 bases. V was clipped by 5 bases and J by 13 bases; unmatched bases: 12. CDR3 length equals 15 residues. In DNA form, the CDR3 reads TGTGCCAGCAGTGCCCCGGACAGGGGGCAGGGAAGACTGTTTTTT. This codes for CASSAPDRGQGRLFF.

This clonotype has a count of ten or more. This rearrangement joins TRBV10-3 to TRBJ1-2; 10 bases agree with TRBD1. Germline CDR1 ENHRY, CDR2 SYGVKD. The CDR3 contains 17 residues. V dropped 5 bases and J dropped 4; count of bases not matched to a gene: 13. For the CDR3, the DNA is TGTGCCATCAGTCCCGGGACAGGGGCCCGCCGGGTCTATGGCTACACCTTC. Residues: CAISPGTGARRVYGYTF.